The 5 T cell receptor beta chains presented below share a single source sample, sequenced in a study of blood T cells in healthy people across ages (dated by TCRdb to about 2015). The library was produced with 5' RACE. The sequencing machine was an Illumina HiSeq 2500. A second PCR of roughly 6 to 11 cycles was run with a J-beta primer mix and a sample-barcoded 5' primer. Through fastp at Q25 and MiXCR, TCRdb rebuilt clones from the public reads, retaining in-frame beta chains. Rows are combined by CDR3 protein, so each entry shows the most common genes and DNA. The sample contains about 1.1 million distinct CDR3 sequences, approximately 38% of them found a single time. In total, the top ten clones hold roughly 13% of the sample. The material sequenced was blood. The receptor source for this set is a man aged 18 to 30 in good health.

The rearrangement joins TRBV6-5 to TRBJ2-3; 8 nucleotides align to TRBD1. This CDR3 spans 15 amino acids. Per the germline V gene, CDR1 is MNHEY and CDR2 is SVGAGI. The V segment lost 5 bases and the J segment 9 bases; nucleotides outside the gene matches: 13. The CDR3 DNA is TGTGCCAGCAGTCGGACAGGGCTCCAGTTGGACACGCAGTATTTT. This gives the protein CASSRTGLQLDTQYF.

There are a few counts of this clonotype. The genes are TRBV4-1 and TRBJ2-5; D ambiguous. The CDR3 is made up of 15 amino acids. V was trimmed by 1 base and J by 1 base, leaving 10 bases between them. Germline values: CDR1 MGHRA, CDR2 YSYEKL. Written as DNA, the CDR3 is TGCGCCAGCAGCCAAGTCGAACAGAGCCAAGAGACCCAGTACTTC. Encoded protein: CASSQVEQSQETQYF.

CDR3 in DNA: TGTGCCAGCAGGTCCCCTTTGGGGCACCCTGAAGCTTTCTTT. As protein: CASRSPLGHPEAFF. The V call is TRBV7-2, the J call TRBJ1-1, with a possible D match to TRBD1 (5 bases). Germline V gene lookup returns CDR1 SGHTA and CDR2 FQGNSA. The CDR3 contains 14 residues. Between the trimmed V and J ends, which lost 6 bases and 6 bases, there was a span of 17 bases.

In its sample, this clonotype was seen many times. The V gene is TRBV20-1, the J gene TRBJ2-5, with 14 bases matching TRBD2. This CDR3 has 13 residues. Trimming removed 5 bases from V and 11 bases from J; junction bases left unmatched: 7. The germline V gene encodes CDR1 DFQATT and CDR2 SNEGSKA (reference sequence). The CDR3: CSAGTSGGNEQYF. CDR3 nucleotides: TGCAGTGCTGGGACTAGCGGGGGTAATGAGCAGTACTTC.

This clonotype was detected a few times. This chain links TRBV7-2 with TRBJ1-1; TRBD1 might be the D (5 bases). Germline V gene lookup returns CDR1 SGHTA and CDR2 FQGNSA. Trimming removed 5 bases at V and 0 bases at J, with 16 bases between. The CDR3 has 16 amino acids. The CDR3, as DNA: TGTGCCAGCAGCGACGACCAGACAGCTATGAACACTGAAGCTTTCTTT. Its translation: CASSDDQTAMNTEAFF.